This section outlines one TCR beta chain sequence together with its context. Its specificity is unknown. This sample is drawn from a study of vaccination effects on CD4 cells after COVID-19. Profiling relied on immunoSEQ multiplex PCR, and the TCRdb table lists in-frame clones only, not all of them. Altogether about 66,000 clones are present, under 80% being singletons, with the ten largest covering around 2.5%. Germline CDR1 and CDR2: SGHRS and YFSETQ. The trim removed 2 bases at V and 0 bases at J, leaving 4 bases unmatched. This CDR3 comprises 16 residues. Following culture for more than 9 days, CD4+ T cells were isolated. Two-dose BNT162b2 or mRNA-1273 vaccination was given to participants.

This clonotype was sampled from a human donor who received a COVID-19 vaccine. The chain combines TRBV5-1 with TRBJ2-2; 7 bases fit TRBD1. The sequences come from CD4+ T cells from PBMCs cultured without peptide, collected after COVID-19 vaccination. The CDR3 region has the DNA TGCGCCAGCAGCTTTCAGACAGGGACGAACACCGGGGAGCTGTTTTTT. It specifies CASSFQTGTNTGELFF.